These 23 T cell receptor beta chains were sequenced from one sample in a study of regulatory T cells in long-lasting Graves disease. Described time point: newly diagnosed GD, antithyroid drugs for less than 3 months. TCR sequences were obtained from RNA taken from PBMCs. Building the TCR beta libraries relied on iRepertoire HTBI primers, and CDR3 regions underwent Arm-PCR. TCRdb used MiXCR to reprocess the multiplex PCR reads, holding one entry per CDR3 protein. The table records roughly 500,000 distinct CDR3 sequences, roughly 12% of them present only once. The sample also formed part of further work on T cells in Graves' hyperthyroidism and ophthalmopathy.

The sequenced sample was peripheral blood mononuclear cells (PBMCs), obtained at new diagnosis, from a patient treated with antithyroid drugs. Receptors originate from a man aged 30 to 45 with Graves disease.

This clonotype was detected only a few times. The CDR3 DNA reads TGCGCCAGCAGCTGGGGACAGTTAGTTACCCCGCGGACCCTCCACTTT. Its protein is CASSWGQLVTPRTLHF. V gene TRBV5-1 combines with J gene TRBJ1-6; 7 nucleotides match TRBD1. V shed 3 bases, J shed 14 bases, and the junction held 17 bases outside the gene matches. CDR1 is SGHRS and CDR2 is YFSETQ in the germline V gene. The CDR3 extends over 16 amino acids.

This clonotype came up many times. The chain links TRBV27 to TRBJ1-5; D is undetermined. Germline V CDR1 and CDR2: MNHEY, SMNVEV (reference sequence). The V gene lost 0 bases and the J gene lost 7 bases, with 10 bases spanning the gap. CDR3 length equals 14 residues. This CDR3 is CASSLSREGQPQHF. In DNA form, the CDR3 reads TGTGCCAGCAGTTTATCGCGGGAAGGGCAGCCCCAGCATTTT.

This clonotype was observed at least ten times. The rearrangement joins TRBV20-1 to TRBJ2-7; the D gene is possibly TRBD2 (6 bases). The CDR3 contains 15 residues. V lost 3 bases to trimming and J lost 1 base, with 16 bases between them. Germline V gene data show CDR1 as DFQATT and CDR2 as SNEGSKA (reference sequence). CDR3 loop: CSASDRERSSYEQYF. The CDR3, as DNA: TGCAGTGCTAGCGACCGGGAGAGGAGTTCCTACGAGCAGTACTTC.

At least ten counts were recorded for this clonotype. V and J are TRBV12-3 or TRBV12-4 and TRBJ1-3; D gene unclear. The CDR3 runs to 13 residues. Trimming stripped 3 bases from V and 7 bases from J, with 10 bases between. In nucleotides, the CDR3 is TGTGCCAGCAGTTTCCCAGGTCTGAACACCATATATTTT. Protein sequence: CASSFPGLNTIYF.

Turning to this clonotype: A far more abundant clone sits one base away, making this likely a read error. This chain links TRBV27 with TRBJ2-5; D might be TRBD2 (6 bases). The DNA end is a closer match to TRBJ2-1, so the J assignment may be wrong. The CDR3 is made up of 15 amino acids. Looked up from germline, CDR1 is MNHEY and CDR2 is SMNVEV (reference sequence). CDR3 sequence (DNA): TGTGCCAGCAGTTTACTTAGCGGCTCCTACAATGGGCAGTTCTTC. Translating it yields CASSLLSGSYNGQFF.

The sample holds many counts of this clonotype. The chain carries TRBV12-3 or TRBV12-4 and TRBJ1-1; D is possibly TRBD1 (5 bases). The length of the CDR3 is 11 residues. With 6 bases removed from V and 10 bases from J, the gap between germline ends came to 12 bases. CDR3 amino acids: CASRSRTGAFF. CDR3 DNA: TGTGCCAGCAGATCGCGAACAGGAGCTTTCTTT.

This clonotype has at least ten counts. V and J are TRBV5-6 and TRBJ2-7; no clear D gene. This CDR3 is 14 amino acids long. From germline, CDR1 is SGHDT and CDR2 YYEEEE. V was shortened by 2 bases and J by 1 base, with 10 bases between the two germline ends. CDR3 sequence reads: CASSFLGPSYEQYF. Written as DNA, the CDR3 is TGTGCCAGCAGCTTTTTAGGCCCATCCTACGAGCAGTACTTC.

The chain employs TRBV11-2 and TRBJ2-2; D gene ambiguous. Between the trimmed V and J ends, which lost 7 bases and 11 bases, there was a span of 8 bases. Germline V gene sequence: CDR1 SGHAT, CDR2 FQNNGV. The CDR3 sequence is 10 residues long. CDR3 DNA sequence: TGTGCCAGCACCCTACCCGAGCTGTTTTTT. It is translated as CASTLPELFF.

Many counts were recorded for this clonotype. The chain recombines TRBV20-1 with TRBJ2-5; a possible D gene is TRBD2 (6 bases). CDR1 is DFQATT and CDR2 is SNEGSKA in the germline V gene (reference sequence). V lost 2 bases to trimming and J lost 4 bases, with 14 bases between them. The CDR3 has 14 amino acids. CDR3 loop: CSARPREGVETQYF. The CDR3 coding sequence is TGCAGTGCTAGACCGCGGGAAGGGGTAGAGACCCAGTACTTC.

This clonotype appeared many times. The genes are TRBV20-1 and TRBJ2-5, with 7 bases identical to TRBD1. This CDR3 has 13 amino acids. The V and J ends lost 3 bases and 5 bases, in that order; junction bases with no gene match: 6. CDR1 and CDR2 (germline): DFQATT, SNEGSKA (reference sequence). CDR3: CSARAGTDETQYF. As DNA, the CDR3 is TGCAGTGCTAGGGCCGGGACAGACGAGACCCAGTACTTC.

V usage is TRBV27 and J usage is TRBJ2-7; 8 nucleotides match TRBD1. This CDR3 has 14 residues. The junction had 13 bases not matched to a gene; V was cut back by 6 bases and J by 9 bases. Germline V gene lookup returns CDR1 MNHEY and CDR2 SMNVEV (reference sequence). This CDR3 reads CASSSGQGRNGQYF. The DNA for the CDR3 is TGTGCCAGCAGCTCTGGACAGGGTAGGAACGGGCAGTACTTC.

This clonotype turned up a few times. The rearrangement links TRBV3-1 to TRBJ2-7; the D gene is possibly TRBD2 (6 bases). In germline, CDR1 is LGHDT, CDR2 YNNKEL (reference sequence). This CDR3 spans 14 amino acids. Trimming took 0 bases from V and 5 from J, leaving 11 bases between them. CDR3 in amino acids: CASSQEEGFDEQYF. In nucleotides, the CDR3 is TGTGCCAGCAGCCAAGAGGAGGGCTTCGACGAGCAGTACTTC.

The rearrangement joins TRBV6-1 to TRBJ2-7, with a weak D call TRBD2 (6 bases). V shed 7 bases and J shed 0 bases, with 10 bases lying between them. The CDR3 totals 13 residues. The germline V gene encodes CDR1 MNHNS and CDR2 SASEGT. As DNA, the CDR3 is TGTGCCAGCATCGGGACTCTCTCCTACGAGCAGTACTTC. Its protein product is CASIGTLSYEQYF.

CDR3 loop: CASSPLTGLAGGLPDTQYF. DNA of the CDR3: TGTGCCAGCTCACCCTTGACGGGACTAGCGGGAGGATTGCCAGATACGCAGTATTTT. The V gene is TRBV18, the J gene TRBJ2-3; 15 positions match TRBD2. V lost 3 bases and J lost 4; bases outside the gene matches: 11. Germline values: CDR1 KGHSH, CDR2 LQKENI. The CDR3 is 19 residues long.

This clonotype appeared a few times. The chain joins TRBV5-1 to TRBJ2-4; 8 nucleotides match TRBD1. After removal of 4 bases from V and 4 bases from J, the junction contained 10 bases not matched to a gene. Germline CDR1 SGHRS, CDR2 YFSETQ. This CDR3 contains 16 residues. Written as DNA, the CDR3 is TGCGCCAGCAGCGCAGCTGTGGGACAGGATAAAAACATTCAGTACTTC. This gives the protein CASSAAVGQDKNIQYF.

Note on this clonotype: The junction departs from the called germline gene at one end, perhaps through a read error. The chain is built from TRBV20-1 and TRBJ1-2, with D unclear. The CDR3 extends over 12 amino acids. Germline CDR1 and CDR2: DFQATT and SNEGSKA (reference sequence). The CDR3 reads CSAIFLDYGYSF. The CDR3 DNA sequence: TGCAGTGCCATATTCCTGGACTATGGCTACTCCTTC.

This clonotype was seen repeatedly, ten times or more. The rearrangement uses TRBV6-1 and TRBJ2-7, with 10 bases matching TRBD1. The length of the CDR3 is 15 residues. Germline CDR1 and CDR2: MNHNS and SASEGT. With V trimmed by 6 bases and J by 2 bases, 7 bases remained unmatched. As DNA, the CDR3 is TGTGCCAGCAGCCGGCTGGGGACAGGGGCCTACGAGCAGTACTTC. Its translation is CASSRLGTGAYEQYF.

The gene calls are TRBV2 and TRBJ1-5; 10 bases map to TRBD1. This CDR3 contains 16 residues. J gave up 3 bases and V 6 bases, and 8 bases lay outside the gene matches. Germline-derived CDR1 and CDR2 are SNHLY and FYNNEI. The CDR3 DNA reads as TGTGCCAGCAGGGATCCGGGACAGGGGAACAATCAGCCCCAGCATTTT. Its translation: CASRDPGQGNNQPQHF.

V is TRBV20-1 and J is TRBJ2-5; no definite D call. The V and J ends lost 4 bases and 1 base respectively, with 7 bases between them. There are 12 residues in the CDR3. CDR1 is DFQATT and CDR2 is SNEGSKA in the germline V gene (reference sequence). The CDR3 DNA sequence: TGCAGTGCTACAGAAATCCAAGAGACCCAGTACTTC. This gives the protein CSATEIQETQYF.

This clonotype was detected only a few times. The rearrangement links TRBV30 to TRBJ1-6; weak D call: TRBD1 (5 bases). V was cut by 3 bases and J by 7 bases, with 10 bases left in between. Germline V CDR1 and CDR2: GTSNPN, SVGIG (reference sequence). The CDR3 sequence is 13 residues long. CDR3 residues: CAWRGDRNSPLHF. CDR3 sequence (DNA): TGTGCCTGGAGAGGCGACAGAAATTCACCCCTCCACTTT.

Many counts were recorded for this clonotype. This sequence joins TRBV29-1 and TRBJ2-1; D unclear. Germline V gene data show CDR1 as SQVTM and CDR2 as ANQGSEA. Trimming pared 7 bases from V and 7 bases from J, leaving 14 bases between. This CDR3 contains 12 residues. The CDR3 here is CSAVTDRNEQFF. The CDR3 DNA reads TGCAGCGCTGTAACCGATAGGAATGAGCAGTTCTTC.

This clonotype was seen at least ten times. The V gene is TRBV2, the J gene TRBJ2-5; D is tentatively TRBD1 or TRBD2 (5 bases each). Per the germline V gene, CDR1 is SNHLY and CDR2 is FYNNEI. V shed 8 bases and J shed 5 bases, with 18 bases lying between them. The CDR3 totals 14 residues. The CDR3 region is CASEWTLGVETQYF. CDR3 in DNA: TGTGCCAGCGAGTGGACTCTAGGGGTGGAGACCCAGTACTTC.

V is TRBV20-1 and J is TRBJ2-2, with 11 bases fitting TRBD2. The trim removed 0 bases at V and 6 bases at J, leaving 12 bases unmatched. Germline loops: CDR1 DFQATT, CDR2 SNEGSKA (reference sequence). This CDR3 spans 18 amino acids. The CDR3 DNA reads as TGCAGTGCTAGAGATCCTAGTACTAGCGGGAGTATATCCGGGGAGCTGTTTTTT. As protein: CSARDPSTSGSISGELFF.